Reported below is one T cell receptor (beta chain). This entry belongs to a study of type 1 and type 2 diabetes patients. The CDR3 sequence is 15 residues long. The V and J ends lost 7 bases and 8 bases respectively, with 20 bases between them. From germline, CDR1 is SNHLY and CDR2 FYNNEI. The PCR template was genomic DNA. Multiplex PCR with 30 forward and 13 reverse primers amplified the TCR beta CDR3. TCRdb itself ran the multiplex PCR reads through MiXCR, one entry per CDR3 protein. The sample has 250,000 to 300,000 distinct CDR3 sequences; more than 45% are singletons. The origin of this receptor is a man aged 18 to 29 with type 2 diabetes. J is TRBJ2-2 and V is TRBV2; D may correspond to TRBD1 or TRBD2 (5 bases each). Sequenced sample: peripheral blood mononuclear cells (PBMCs). In nucleotides, the CDR3 is TGTGCCAGCACCGCAGGGCTCGGTCCGGGGGGGGAGCTGTTTTTT. It encodes CASTAGLGPGGELFF.